A single sample gave rise to the 3 T cell receptor beta chains below, sequenced in a study of monozygotic twins with inflammatory bowel disease. TCRdb re-called the 5' RACE reads; one entry per CDR3 protein, DNA not given. In all, the sample yields approximately 400,000 distinct CDR3 sequences. Sequenced: blood. Source of these receptors: a human donor with ulcerative colitis or Crohn's disease, or a healthy co-twin of an affected twin (not recorded which).

The chain combines TRBV5-1 with TRBJ2-1; there is no DNA to check the TCRdb D call of TRBD2. The CDR3 spans 14 residues. Germline V gene sequence: CDR1 SGHRS, CDR2 YFSETQ. This CDR3 reads CASSSEGLLPKQFF. The entire variable domain, with the rest obtained from reference TRBV5-1 and TRBJ2-1, is as follows: KAGVTQTPRYLIKTRGQQVTLSCSPISGHRSVSWYQQTPGQGLQFLFEYFSETQRNKGNFPGRFSGRQFSNSRSEMNVSTLELGDSALYLCASSSEGLLPKQFFGPGTRLTVL.

The V call is TRBV24-1, the J call TRBJ1-5. CDR3 length: 15 residues. Germline V gene data show CDR1 as KGHDR and CDR2 as SFDVKD. CDR3 protein: CATSEGKSSNQPQHF.

CDR3 protein: CATQGTGSMETQYF. V and J are TRBV25-1 and TRBJ2-5; there is no DNA to check the TCRdb D call of TRBD1. CDR3 length equals 14 residues. Germline V gene data show CDR1 as MGHDK and CDR2 as SYGVNS.